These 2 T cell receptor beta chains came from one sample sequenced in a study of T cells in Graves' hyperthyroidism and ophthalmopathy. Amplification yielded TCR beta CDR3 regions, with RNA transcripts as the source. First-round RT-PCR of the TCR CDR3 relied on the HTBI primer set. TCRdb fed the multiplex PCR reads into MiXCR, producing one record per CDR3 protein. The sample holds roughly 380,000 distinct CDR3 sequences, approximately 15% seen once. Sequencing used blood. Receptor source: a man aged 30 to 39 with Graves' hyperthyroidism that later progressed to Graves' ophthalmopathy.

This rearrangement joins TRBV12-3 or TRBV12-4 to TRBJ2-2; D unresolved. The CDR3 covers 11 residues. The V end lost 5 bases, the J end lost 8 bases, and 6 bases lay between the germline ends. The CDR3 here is CASSNGGELFF. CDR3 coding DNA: TGTGCCAGCAGTAATGGGGGGGAGCTGTTTTTT.

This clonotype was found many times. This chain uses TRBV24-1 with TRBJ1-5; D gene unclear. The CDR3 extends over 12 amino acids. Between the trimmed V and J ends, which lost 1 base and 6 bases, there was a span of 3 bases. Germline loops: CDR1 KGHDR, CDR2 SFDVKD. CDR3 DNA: TGTGCCACCAGTGATTTCGGTCAGCCCCAGCATTTT. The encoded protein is CATSDFGQPQHF.